This note documents a single TCR beta chain sequence. Data came from immunoSEQ multiplex PCR; TCRdb stores just in-frame clones and leaves some out. Among about 320,000 clones listed, 80% to 90% were seen once. The sample belongs to a study of blood T cell repertoires in COVID-19. The CDR3 is 14 amino acids. V was shortened by 2 bases and J by 0 bases, with 7 bases between the two germline ends. CDR1 MNHEY and CDR2 SMNVEV come from the germline V gene (reference sequence). The rearrangement joins TRBV27 to TRBJ1-1, with D hard to call. The sequenced material came from peripheral blood. The receptor comes from a woman between 50 and 59 years old with acute or convalescent COVID-19. The CDR3, as DNA: TGTGCCAGCAGTTTAGGGCAGATGAACACTGAAGCTTTCTTT. Translating gives CASSLGQMNTEAFF.